The 7 T cell receptor beta chains presented below share a single source sample, sequenced in a study of T cell responses to AZD1222 COVID-19 vaccine. Sequencing used immunoSEQ multiplex PCR; TCRdb keeps in-frame clones, though not all of them. The sample includes 130,000 or so clones, roughly 92% seen only once; the top ten take less than 5%. The specimen was peripheral blood, collected 28 days after the second AZD1222 dose. These receptors were collected from an adult who received the AZD1222 COVID-19 vaccine.

V usage is TRBV4-2 and J usage is TRBJ2-3; no clear D gene. CDR1 is LGHNA, CDR2 YNFKEQ, per germline. Deletions cut 4 bases from V and 2 bases from J, with 13 bases between. The CDR3 runs to 15 residues. CDR3: CASSPGRGATDTQYF. CDR3 in DNA: TGTGCCAGCAGCCCCGGGCGCGGAGCCACAGATACGCAGTATTTT.

The chain recombines TRBV6-5 with TRBJ2-1; 10 nucleotides agree with TRBD2. After removal of 0 bases from V and 4 bases from J, the junction contained 3 bases not matched to a gene. The CDR3 has 16 amino acids. In germline, CDR1 is MNHEY, CDR2 SVGAGI. Written as DNA, the CDR3 is TGTGCCAGCAGTTACTCGAGGACTAGCGGATACAATGAGCAGTTCTTC. Its translation is CASSYSRTSGYNEQFF.

This chain connects TRBV28 to TRBJ1-5; D not certain. Germline V gene data show CDR1 as MDHEN and CDR2 as SYDVKM. Trimming took off 2 bases at V and 1 base at J, with 9 bases between the two ends. The CDR3 extends over 15 amino acids. CDR3 loop: CASSLPVGSNQPQHF. The DNA for the CDR3 is TGTGCCAGCAGTTTACCCGTGGGGAGCAATCAGCCCCAGCATTTT. The full variable domain, its missing parts supplied by reference TRBV28 and TRBJ1-5, is DVKVTQSSRYLVKRTGEKVFLECVQDMDHENMFWYRQDPGLGLRLIYFSYDVKMKEKGDIPEGYSVSREKKERFSLILESASTNQTSMYLCASSLPVGSNQPQHFGDGTRLSIL.

The V and J genes are TRBV25-1 and TRBJ1-5; tentative D call: TRBD1 (5 bases). The CDR3 totals 15 residues. Trimming removed 3 bases at V and 7 bases at J, with 16 bases between. Germline CDR1 reads MGHDK; CDR2 reads SYGVNS. The CDR3 DNA reads as TGTGCCAGCAGTGATTTTGACAGATTCGTCCAGCCCCAGCATTTT. This codes for CASSDFDRFVQPQHF.

The chain has TRBV21-1 and TRBJ2-1; the listed D gene, TRBD2, was not tested against the DNA. TRBV21-1 is a recognized pseudogene. The CDR3 contains 18 residues. The CDR3 protein is CASSKRLAGGGSYNEQFF. For the CDR3, the DNA is TGTGCCAGCAGCAAACGACTAGCGGGAGGGGGGTCCTACAATGAGCAGTTCTTC.

This clone appeared a single time. V usage is TRBV9 and J usage is TRBJ1-1, with D possibly TRBD1 on 6 matching bases. Trimming stripped 1 base from V and 4 bases from J, with 14 bases between. This CDR3 contains 15 residues. Looked up from germline, CDR1 is SGDLS and CDR2 is YYNGEE. CDR3 in DNA: TGTGCCAGCAGCGTAAACAGGGAGGGAGGCACTGAAGCTTTCTTT. Protein: CASSVNREGGTEAFF.

CDR3 protein: CASLNTEAFF. CDR3 DNA sequence: TGTGCCAGTCTTAACACTGAAGCTTTCTTT. The chain joins TRBV2 to TRBJ1-1; D remains unclear. V lost 9 bases and J 2 bases, leaving 4 bases between the germline ends. CDR1 and CDR2 (germline): SNHLY, FYNNEI. This CDR3 is built from 10 residues.